Below are 27 T cell receptor beta chains sequenced from a single sample in a study of identifying expanded T cells in peripheral blood. Only in-frame clones appear in the TCRdb table, and some are missing; sequencing was by immunoSEQ multiplex PCR. The sample holds about 81,000 clones, 84% seen once. The material sequenced was blood. Receptors were obtained from a person between 18 and 75 years old in good health.

This clone came up a few times. Within the sample, other DNA sequences also encode this same CDR3. The chain combines TRBV9 with TRBJ1-1; D gene ambiguous. Germline CDR1 and CDR2: SGDLS and YYNGEE. V lost 2 bases, J lost 0 bases, and 5 bases lay in between. This CDR3 comprises 13 residues. CDR3 in DNA: TGTGCCAGCAGCGTCGCCGTGAACACTGAAGCTTTCTTT. This codes for CASSVAVNTEAFF.

The V call is TRBV6-6, the J call TRBJ1-4; no clear D gene. V was shortened by 6 bases and J by 0 bases, with 8 bases between the two germline ends. Germline V gives CDR1 MNHNY, CDR2 SVGAGI (reference sequence). The CDR3 runs 14 residues. Here the CDR3 reads CASRTRSTNEKLFF. CDR3 DNA: TGTGCCAGCAGGACAAGATCAACTAATGAAAAACTGTTTTTT.

This sequence joins TRBV2 and TRBJ2-1; D remains ambiguous. The CDR3 contains 12 residues. Germline V gene sequence: CDR1 SNHLY, CDR2 FYNNEI. Trimming removed 6 bases from V and 4 bases from J, with 7 bases in between. The CDR3 protein is CASRTSYNEQFF. CDR3 bases: TGTGCCAGCAGGACATCTTACAATGAGCAGTTCTTC.

This clone has just one count. This sequence joins TRBV10-3 and TRBJ2-7, with 11 nucleotides matching TRBD1. The V segment lost 0 bases and the J segment 7 bases; nucleotides outside the gene matches: 11. CDR1 and CDR2 (germline): ENHRY, SYGVKD. This CDR3 contains 17 residues. DNA for the CDR3: TGTGCCATCAGTGAGTCGAAAATCCGGGACAGGGGGGAAGAGCAGTACTTC. Residues: CAISESKIRDRGEEQYF.

The chain links TRBV9 to TRBJ2-3; 11 bases match TRBD2. This CDR3 is 18 amino acids long. Germline-derived CDR1 and CDR2 are SGDLS and YYNGEE. Germline trimming cut 3 bases from V and 2 bases from J; bases unmatched to any gene: 11. CDR3 sequence (DNA): TGTGCCAGCAGCGACTACACTGGGACTAGCGGTTACACAGATACGCAGTATTTT. Protein: CASSDYTGTSGYTDTQYF.

CDR3 nucleotide sequence: TGTGCCAGCAGCTTACCCTCGGGGGGCGGGCAGCCCCAGCATTTT. Protein product: CASSLPSGGGQPQHF. The chain carries TRBV7-2 and TRBJ1-5; maybe TRBD1 (6 bases). V was shortened by 2 bases and J by 7 bases, with 15 bases between the two germline ends. The length of the CDR3 is 15 residues. The germline V gene encodes CDR1 SGHTA and CDR2 FQGNSA.

The gene calls are TRBV4-1 and TRBJ2-5; 11 nucleotides align to TRBD2. J lost 3 bases, V lost 3 bases, and 3 bases had no gene match. Looked up from germline, CDR1 is MGHRA and CDR2 is YSYEKL. This CDR3 is 15 amino acids long. DNA for the CDR3: TGCGCCAGCAGCCACGGGACTAGCGGTAAAGAGACCCAGTACTTC. It is translated as CASSHGTSGKETQYF.

This chain uses TRBV5-4 with TRBJ1-1; D remains ambiguous. CDR3 size: 14 residues. V was shortened by 2 bases and J by 1 base, with 9 bases between the two germline ends. CDR1 is SGHNT, CDR2 YYREEE, per germline (reference sequence). The DNA of the CDR3 is TGTGCCAGCAGCTTTCCGACAACGAACACTGAAGCTTTCTTT. Translated, it gives CASSFPTTNTEAFF.

This chain uses TRBV27 with TRBJ1-5; 7 bases are a match to TRBD1. The germline V gene has CDR1 MNHEY and CDR2 SMNVEV (reference sequence). The CDR3 sequence is 16 residues long. Germline trimming cut 8 bases from V and 7 bases from J; bases unmatched to any gene: 17. The CDR3 region has the DNA TGTGCCAGCCCCCCCGAAGACAGGGAGAATTGGCAGCCCCAGCATTTT. As protein: CASPPEDRENWQPQHF.

The chain links TRBV2 to TRBJ1-4, with no clear D. V gave up 6 bases and J gave up 0 bases, with 14 bases separating them. Germline V CDR1 and CDR2: SNHLY, FYNNEI. The CDR3 extends over 16 amino acids. CDR3 region: CASRDGPETTNEKLFF. The CDR3 nucleotides read TGTGCCAGCAGAGATGGTCCCGAGACAACTAATGAAAAACTGTTTTTT.

The rearrangement joins TRBV6-1 to TRBJ2-5, with D tentatively TRBD1 or TRBD2 (6 bases each). The CDR3 has 15 amino acids. V lost 3 bases to trimming and J lost 5 bases, with 16 bases between them. CDR1 MNHNS and CDR2 SASEGT come from the germline V gene. CDR3 amino acids: CASSEGGRPWETQYF. The DNA of the CDR3 is TGTGCCAGCAGTGAGGGGGGCAGGCCCTGGGAGACCCAGTACTTC.

This clone has a single count. The chain recombines TRBV7-6 with TRBJ2-5; D not resolved. Looked up from germline, CDR1 is SGHVS and CDR2 is FNYEAQ. The germline V and J ends were trimmed by 3 bases and 4 bases, with 15 bases remaining between them. The CDR3 runs to 15 residues. This CDR3 is CASSFSTPPLETQYF. CDR3 coding DNA: TGTGCCAGCAGCTTCTCGACCCCTCCCCTAGAGACCCAGTACTTC.

This rearrangement joins TRBV5-4 to TRBJ2-4; a weak D match, TRBD2 (5 bases). The CDR3 is 13 residues long. CDR1 and CDR2 (germline): SGHNT, YYREEE (reference sequence). V was cut by 1 base and J by 7 bases, with 9 bases left in between. CDR3 sequence (DNA): TGTGCCAGCAGCTTGTTCGGGGAGAACATTCAGTACTTC. Amino acids: CASSLFGENIQYF. The full variable domain, with the rest looked up from reference TRBV5-4 and TRBJ2-4, is ETGVTQSPTHLIKTRGQQVTLRCSSQSGHNTVSWYQQALGQGPQFIFQYYREEENGRGNFPPRFSGLQFPNYSSELNVNALELDDSALYLCASSLFGENIQYFGAGTRLSVL.

The genes are TRBV18 and TRBJ2-5; 7 bases are shared with TRBD1. Germline V CDR1 and CDR2: KGHSH, LQKENI. CDR3 size: 14 residues. Germline trimming cut 5 bases from V and 1 base from J; bases unmatched to any gene: 4. This CDR3 reads CASSAGTAQETQYF. The CDR3 nucleotides read TGTGCCAGCTCAGCCGGGACAGCCCAAGAGACCCAGTACTTC.

This clone occurred a few times. The rearrangement links TRBV5-4 to TRBJ2-1; D may be TRBD2 (6 bases). Per the germline V gene, CDR1 is SGHNT and CDR2 is YYREEE (reference sequence). The CDR3 has 15 amino acids. V lost 4 bases to trimming and J lost 0 bases, with 11 bases between them. The CDR3 loop is CASSPTTSSYNEQFF. In nucleotides, the CDR3 is TGTGCCAGCAGCCCTACGACTAGCTCCTACAATGAGCAGTTCTTC.

The rearrangement uses TRBV14 and TRBJ2-1; 14 nucleotides agree with TRBD2. From germline, CDR1 is SGHDN and CDR2 FVKESK. The CDR3 is 16 amino acids. The V and J ends lost 2 bases and 6 bases, in that order; junction bases with no gene match: 3. The CDR3 sequence: CASSQMGLAGVNEQFF. CDR3 sequence (DNA): TGTGCCAGCAGCCAAATGGGACTAGCGGGAGTCAATGAGCAGTTCTTC.

The CDR3: CSVERGPGQPQHF. Written as DNA, the CDR3 is TGCAGCGTTGAGAGGGGGCCAGGACAGCCCCAGCATTTT. J is TRBJ1-5 and V is TRBV29-1, with 7 bases fitting TRBD1. Looked up from germline, CDR1 is SQVTM and CDR2 is ANQGSEA. Germline trimming cut 3 bases from V and 7 bases from J; bases unmatched to any gene: 6. The CDR3 contains 13 residues.

This rearrangement joins TRBV13 to TRBJ2-7; no clear D gene. Germline lookup yields CDR1 PRHDT and CDR2 FYEKMQ (reference sequence). The CDR3 is 13 amino acids. Trimming removed 5 bases from V and 3 bases from J, with 11 bases in between. The DNA of the CDR3 is TGTGCCAGCAGCCCCCTCTCTAACTACGAGCAGTACTTC. Translation gives CASSPLSNYEQYF.

The CDR3 loop reads CAITQGASTEAFF. The CDR3 DNA sequence: TGTGCCATCACCCAGGGGGCGAGCACTGAAGCTTTCTTT. This chain joins TRBV10-3 and TRBJ1-1; 8 nucleotides align to TRBD1. The ends lost 7 bases at V and 4 bases at J; junction bases unmatched: 5. CDR3 size: 13 residues. CDR1 and CDR2 from the germline V gene are ENHRY and SYGVKD.

The gene calls are TRBV28 and TRBJ2-7; D gene unclear. V was cut by 6 bases and J by 2 bases, with 14 bases left in between. The CDR3 consists of 14 residues. The germline CDR1 and CDR2 sequences are MDHEN and SYDVKM. The DNA of the CDR3 is TGTGCCAGCAGCCCGTTCCGACGGGCCTACGAGCAGTACTTC. The encoded protein is CASSPFRRAYEQYF.

The rearrangement links TRBV4-3 to TRBJ2-7; tentatively, D is TRBD1 (5 bases). Trimming shortened V by 0 bases and J by 2 bases, and 11 bases separated the two germline ends. The germline V gene encodes CDR1 LGHNA and CDR2 YSLEER. The CDR3 is 15 residues long. CDR3 region: CASSQEWTFTYEQYF. The CDR3 DNA reads as TGCGCCAGCAGCCAAGAGTGGACATTTACCTACGAGCAGTACTTC.

The chain uses TRBV6-5 and TRBJ2-1; the match to TRBD1 covers 8 bases. Germline values: CDR1 MNHEY, CDR2 SVGAGI. This CDR3 has 15 residues. With V trimmed by 6 bases and J by 4 bases, 8 bases remained unmatched. CDR3 bases: TGTGCCAGCAGAAGCGACAGGGGATTATACAATGAGCAGTTCTTC. This translates into CASRSDRGLYNEQFF.

This rearrangement joins TRBV7-9 to TRBJ1-3, with no clear D. In germline, CDR1 is SEHNR, CDR2 FQNEAQ (reference sequence). The CDR3 loop spans 15 amino acids. Trimming took 1 base from V and 2 from J, leaving 9 bases between them. CDR3 region: CASSLVSSAGNTIYF. The CDR3 DNA reads as TGTGCCAGCAGCTTAGTGTCGTCAGCTGGAAACACCATATATTTT.

The V gene is TRBV6-5, the J gene TRBJ1-1, with D possibly matching TRBD1 (5 bases). The V gene's germline CDR1 is MNHEY and CDR2 SVGAGI. The CDR3 totals 15 residues. Deletions cut 0 bases from V and 6 bases from J, with 14 bases between. The chain's CDR3 is CASSYSIGRAAEAFF. The CDR3 DNA follows: TGTGCCAGCAGTTACTCGATCGGCAGGGCGGCTGAAGCTTTCTTT.

This chain uses TRBV2 with TRBJ2-2; a possible D gene is TRBD2 (6 bases). The CDR3 spans 14 residues. Germline values: CDR1 SNHLY, CDR2 FYNNEI. Trimming removed 6 bases at V and 4 bases at J, with 12 bases between. The CDR3 here is CASRPGVPTGELFF. In DNA form, the CDR3 reads TGTGCCAGCAGACCGGGAGTTCCCACCGGGGAGCTGTTTTTT. The full variable domain, rest sourced from reference TRBV2 and TRBJ2-2, is EPEVTQTPSHQVTQMGQEVILRCVPISNHLYFYWYRQILGQKVEFLVSFYNNEISEKSEIFDDQFSVERPDGSNFTLKIRSTKLEDSAMYFCASRPGVPTGELFFGEGSRLTVL.

The chain uses TRBV7-2 and TRBJ2-1, with TRBD1 as a possible D gene (6 bases). Germline CDR1 SGHTA, CDR2 FQGNSA. CDR3 length: 16 residues. The V and J ends lost 0 bases and 4 bases respectively, with 13 bases between them. The CDR3 region has the DNA TGTGCCAGCAGCTTAGCCGGGACACTAGAATACAATGAGCAGTTCTTC. Protein: CASSLAGTLEYNEQFF.

Here the CDR3 DNA reads TGTGCCATCAGTGAAATGGACAGAGCCACTGGGCAGCCCCAGCATTTT. It encodes CAISEMDRATGQPQHF. The chain uses TRBV10-3 and TRBJ1-5; TRBD1 is a possible D gene (6 bases). Trimming took 3 bases from V and 7 from J, leaving 19 bases between them. CDR3 length: 16 amino acids. CDR1 is ENHRY and CDR2 is SYGVKD in the germline V gene.